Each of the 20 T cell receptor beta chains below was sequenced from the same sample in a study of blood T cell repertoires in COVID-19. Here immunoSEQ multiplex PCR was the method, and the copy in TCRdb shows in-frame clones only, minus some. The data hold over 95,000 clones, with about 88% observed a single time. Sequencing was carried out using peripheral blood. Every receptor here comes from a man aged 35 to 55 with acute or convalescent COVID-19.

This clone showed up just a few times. The CDR3: CATSRDSNTGELFF. The DNA for the CDR3 is TGTGCCACAAGCCGGGACTCGAACACCGGGGAGCTGTTTTTT. The chain uses TRBV2 and TRBJ2-2, with TRBD2 as a possible D gene (6 bases). The CDR3 has 14 residues. The germline V gene has CDR1 SNHLY and CDR2 FYNNEI. Trimming took 10 bases from V and 0 from J, leaving 12 bases between them.

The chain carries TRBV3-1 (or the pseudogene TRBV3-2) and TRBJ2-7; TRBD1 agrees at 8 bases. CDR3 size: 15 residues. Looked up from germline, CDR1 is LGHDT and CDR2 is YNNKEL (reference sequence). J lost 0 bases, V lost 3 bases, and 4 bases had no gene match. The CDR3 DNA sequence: TGTGCCAGCAGCCAGCCCGGGACAGGCTCCTACGAGCAGTACTTC. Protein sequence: CASSQPGTGSYEQYF.

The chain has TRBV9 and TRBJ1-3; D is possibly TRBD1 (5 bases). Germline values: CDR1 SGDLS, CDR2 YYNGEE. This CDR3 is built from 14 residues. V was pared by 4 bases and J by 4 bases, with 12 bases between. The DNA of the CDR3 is TGTGCCAGCAGCCCTGGGGCCCCGGGAAACACCATATATTTT. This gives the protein CASSPGAPGNTIYF.

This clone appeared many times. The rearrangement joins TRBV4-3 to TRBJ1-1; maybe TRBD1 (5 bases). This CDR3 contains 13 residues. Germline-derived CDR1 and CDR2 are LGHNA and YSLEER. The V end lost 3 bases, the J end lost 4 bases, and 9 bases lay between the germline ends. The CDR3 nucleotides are TGCGCCAGCAGCCACCCGGGGGGCACTGAAGCTTTCTTT. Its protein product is CASSHPGGTEAFF.

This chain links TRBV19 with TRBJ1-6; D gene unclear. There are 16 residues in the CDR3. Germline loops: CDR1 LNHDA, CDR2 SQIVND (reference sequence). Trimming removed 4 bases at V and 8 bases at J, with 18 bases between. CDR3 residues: CASSTTVQVTYSPLHF. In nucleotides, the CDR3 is TGTGCCAGTAGTACCACCGTCCAGGTTACCTATTCACCCCTCCACTTT.

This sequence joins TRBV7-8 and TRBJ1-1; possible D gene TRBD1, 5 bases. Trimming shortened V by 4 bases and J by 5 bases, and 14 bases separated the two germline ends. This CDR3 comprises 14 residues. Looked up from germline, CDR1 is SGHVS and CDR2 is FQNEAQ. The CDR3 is CASSWTRAGTEAFF. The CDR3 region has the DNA TGTGCCAGCAGCTGGACAAGGGCGGGGACTGAAGCTTTCTTT.

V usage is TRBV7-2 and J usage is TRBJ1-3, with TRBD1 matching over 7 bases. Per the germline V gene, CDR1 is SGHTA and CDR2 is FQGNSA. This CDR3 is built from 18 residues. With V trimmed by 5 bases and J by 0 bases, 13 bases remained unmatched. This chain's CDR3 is CASSTPPGTAASGNTIYF. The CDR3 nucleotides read TGTGCCAGCAGCACCCCTCCCGGGACAGCAGCCTCTGGAAACACCATATATTTT.

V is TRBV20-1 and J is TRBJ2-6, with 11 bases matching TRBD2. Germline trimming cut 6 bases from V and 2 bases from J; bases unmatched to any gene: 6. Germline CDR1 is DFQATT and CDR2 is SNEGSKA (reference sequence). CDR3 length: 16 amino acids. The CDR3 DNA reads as TGCAGTGCAAGTATACTAGCGGGGGCTGGGGCCAACGTCCTGACTTTC. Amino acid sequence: CSASILAGAGANVLTF.

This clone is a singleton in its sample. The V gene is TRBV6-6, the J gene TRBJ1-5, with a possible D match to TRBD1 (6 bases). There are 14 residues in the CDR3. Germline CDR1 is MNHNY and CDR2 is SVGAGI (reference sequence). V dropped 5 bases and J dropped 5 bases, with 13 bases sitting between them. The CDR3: CASSLRGIDQPQHF. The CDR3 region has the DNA TGTGCCAGCAGTCTCAGGGGAATCGATCAGCCCCAGCATTTT.

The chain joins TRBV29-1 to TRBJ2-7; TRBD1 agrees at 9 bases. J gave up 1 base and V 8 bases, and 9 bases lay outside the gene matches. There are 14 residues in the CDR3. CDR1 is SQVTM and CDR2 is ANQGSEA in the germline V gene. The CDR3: CSFSGDRASYEQYF. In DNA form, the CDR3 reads TGCAGCTTCTCCGGGGACAGGGCGTCCTACGAGCAGTACTTC.

The CDR3 protein is CASSTGQDEKLFF. CDR3 nucleotide sequence: TGTGCCAGTAGTACCGGACAGGATGAAAAACTGTTTTTT. V gene TRBV19 combines with J gene TRBJ1-4, with 7 bases aligning to TRBD1. V trimming: 4 bases; J trimming: 6 bases; junction bases outside the gene matches: 2. The germline gives CDR1 LNHDA, CDR2 SQIVND (reference sequence). The length of the CDR3 is 13 residues.

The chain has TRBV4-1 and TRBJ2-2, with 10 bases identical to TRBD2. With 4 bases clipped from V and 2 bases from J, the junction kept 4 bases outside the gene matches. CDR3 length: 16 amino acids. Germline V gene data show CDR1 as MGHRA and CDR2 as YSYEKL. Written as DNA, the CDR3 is TGCGCCAGCAGCCGAACTAGCGGGGCCAACACCGGGGAGCTGTTTTTT. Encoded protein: CASSRTSGANTGELFF.

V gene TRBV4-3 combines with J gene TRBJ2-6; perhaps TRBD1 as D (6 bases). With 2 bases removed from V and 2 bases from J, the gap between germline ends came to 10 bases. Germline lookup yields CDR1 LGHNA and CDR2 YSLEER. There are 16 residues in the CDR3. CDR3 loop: CASSQQQGTGANVLTF. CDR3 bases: TGCGCCAGCAGCCAACAACAGGGAACTGGGGCCAACGTCCTGACTTTC.

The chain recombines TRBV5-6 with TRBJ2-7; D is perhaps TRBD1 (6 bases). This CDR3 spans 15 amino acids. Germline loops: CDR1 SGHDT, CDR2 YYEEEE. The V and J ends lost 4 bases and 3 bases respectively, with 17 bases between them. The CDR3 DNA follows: TGTGCCAGCAGCCTCACAGGGATATTGGTCTACGAGCAGTACTTC. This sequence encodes CASSLTGILVYEQYF.

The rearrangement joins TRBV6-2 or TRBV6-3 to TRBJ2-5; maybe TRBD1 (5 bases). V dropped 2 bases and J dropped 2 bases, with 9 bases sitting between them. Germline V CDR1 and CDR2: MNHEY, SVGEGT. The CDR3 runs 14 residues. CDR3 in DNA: TGTGCCAGCAGTTACATGGCAGGGCAAGAGACCCAGTACTTC. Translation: CASSYMAGQETQYF.

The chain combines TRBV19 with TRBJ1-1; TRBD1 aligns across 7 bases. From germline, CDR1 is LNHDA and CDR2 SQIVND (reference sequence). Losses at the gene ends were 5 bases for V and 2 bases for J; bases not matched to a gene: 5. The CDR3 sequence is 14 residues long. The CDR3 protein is CASSPRQGNTEAFF. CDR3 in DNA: TGTGCCAGTAGTCCCCGACAGGGAAACACTGAAGCTTTCTTT.

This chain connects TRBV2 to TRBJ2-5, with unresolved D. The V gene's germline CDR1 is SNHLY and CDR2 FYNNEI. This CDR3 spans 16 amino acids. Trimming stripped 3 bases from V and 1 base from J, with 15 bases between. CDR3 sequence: CASSEADMTFQETQYF. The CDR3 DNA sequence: TGTGCCAGCAGTGAGGCAGATATGACTTTCCAAGAGACCCAGTACTTC.

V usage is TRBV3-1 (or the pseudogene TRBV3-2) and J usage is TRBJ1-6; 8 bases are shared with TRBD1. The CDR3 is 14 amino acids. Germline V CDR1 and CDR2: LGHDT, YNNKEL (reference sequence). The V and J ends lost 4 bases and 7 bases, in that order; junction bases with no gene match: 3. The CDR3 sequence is CASSRTGGNSPLHF. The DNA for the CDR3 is TGTGCCAGCAGCCGCACAGGGGGAAATTCACCCCTCCACTTT.

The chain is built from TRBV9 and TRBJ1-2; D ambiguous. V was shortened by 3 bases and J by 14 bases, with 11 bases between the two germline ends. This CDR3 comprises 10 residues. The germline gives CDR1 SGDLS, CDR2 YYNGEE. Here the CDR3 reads CASSGAGWTF. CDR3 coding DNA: TGTGCCAGCAGCGGGGCAGGTTGGACCTTC. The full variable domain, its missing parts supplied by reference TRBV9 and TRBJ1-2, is DSGVTQTPKHLITATGQRVTLRCSPRSGDLSVYWYQQSLDQGLQFLIQYYNGEERAKGNILERFSAQQFPDLHSELNLSSLELGDSALYFCASSGAGWTFGSGTRLTVV.

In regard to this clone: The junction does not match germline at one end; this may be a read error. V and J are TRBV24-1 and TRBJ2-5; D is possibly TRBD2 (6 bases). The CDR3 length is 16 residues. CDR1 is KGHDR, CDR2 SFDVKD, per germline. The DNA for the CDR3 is TGTGCCACCAGTGACTATCCGGGGCGGGACCAGGAGACCCAGTACTTC. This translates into CATSDYPGRDQETQYF.